The 31 T cell receptor beta chains in this list originate from one sample, sequenced in a study of Graves' ophthalmopathy and Graves' hyperthyroidism. TCR beta CDR3 regions were amplified from RNA transcripts. The library came from an HTBI-primed first-round RT-PCR and a second-round multiplex PCR. One entry per CDR3 protein, called by TCRdb with MiXCR from the multiplex PCR reads. The repertoire includes 200,000 to 250,000 distinct CDR3 sequences, just under 30% of them detected once, and about 9.3% sits in the top ten. Sequenced input: peripheral blood. The receptors stem from a man aged 45 to 65 with Graves' ophthalmopathy.

This clonotype was counted ten times or more. At one end the junction does not follow the germline gene, possibly because of a read error. The V gene is TRBV9, the J gene TRBJ2-7; no clear D. The CDR3 loop spans 13 amino acids. Germline lookup yields CDR1 SGDLS and CDR2 YYNGEE. In DNA, the CDR3 is TGTGCCAGCAACGTATCTGGCTCCTACGAGCAGTACTTC. This gives the protein CASNVSGSYEQYF.

This clonotype was seen only once. V is TRBV9 and J is TRBJ1-6; the match to TRBD1 covers 8 bases. The CDR3 consists of 17 residues. V trimming: 4 bases; J trimming: 9 bases; junction bases outside the gene matches: 15. Per germline, CDR1 SGDLS and CDR2 YYNGEE. The DNA of the CDR3 is TGTGCCAGCAGCTTGGTTTTGCCCGGGACAGGTGGTTCACCCCTCCACTTT. Amino acid sequence: CASSLVLPGTGGSPLHF.

The CDR3 coding sequence is TGTGCCAGCAGTTACTCGGAGGAGGACATTCAGTACTTC. Translation: CASSYSEEDIQYF. The chain uses TRBV6-2 or TRBV6-3 and TRBJ2-4, with D tentatively TRBD2 (5 bases). Trimming pared 0 bases from V and 8 bases from J, leaving 8 bases between. Germline V gives CDR1 MNHEY, CDR2 SVGEGT. This CDR3 has 13 residues.

This clonotype occurred many times. CDR3 coding DNA: TGTGCCAGCAGCTCTACAGGGGCGGTCTTAGCAGCTTTCTTT. Its protein is CASSSTGAVLAAFF. J is TRBJ1-1 and V is TRBV5-8, with 7 bases fitting TRBD1. This CDR3 has 14 amino acids. In germline, CDR1 is SGHTS, CDR2 YDEGEE. V was pared by 3 bases and J by 10 bases, with 12 bases of the junction left unmatched.

This clonotype was counted many times. The chain employs TRBV30 and TRBJ2-2; D gene uncertain. The CDR3 loop spans 13 amino acids. From germline, CDR1 is GTSNPN and CDR2 SVGIG (reference sequence). V dropped 0 bases and J dropped 7 bases, with 9 bases sitting between them. The CDR3 is CAWSVVFGGELFF. CDR3 DNA sequence: TGTGCCTGGAGTGTAGTTTTTGGCGGGGAGCTGTTTTTT.

The rearrangement joins TRBV6-2 or TRBV6-3 to TRBJ2-5, with D perhaps matching TRBD2 (6 bases). CDR1 MNHEY and CDR2 SVGEGT come from the germline V gene. Deletions cut 4 bases from V and 7 bases from J, with 13 bases between. The CDR3 totals 13 residues. The CDR3 DNA follows: TGTGCCAGCAGTTCCGGGACTTTGGGGACCCAGTACTTC. The encoded protein is CASSSGTLGTQYF.

Ten or more counts support this clonotype. The chain recombines TRBV28 with TRBJ1-5; 8 bases agree with TRBD1. The germline CDR1 and CDR2 sequences are MDHEN and SYDVKM. This CDR3 spans 15 amino acids. Trimming took 8 bases from V and 4 from J; bases not matched to a gene: 10. The CDR3, as DNA: TGTGCCAGCTCGTTTAGGACAGGGAGGAATCAGCCCCAGCATTTT. Amino acids: CASSFRTGRNQPQHF.

This clonotype showed up many times. V gene TRBV27 combines with J gene TRBJ2-7, with a weak D call TRBD1 (7 bases). The CDR3 runs to 15 residues. The V and J ends lost 0 bases and 4 bases respectively, with 13 bases between them. From germline, CDR1 is MNHEY and CDR2 SMNVEV (reference sequence). The CDR3 DNA reads TGTGCCAGCAGTTTATCCTCAGGGGGGCCTTACGAGCAGTACTTC. Translating it yields CASSLSSGGPYEQYF.

This clonotype came up many times. The rearrangement joins TRBV29-1 to TRBJ1-2; D ambiguous. The CDR3 length is 12 residues. Germline V gene lookup returns CDR1 SQVTM and CDR2 ANQGSEA. The germline V and J ends were trimmed by 8 bases and 0 bases, with 10 bases remaining between them. The chain's CDR3 is CSHYKPNYGYTF. CDR3 DNA: TGCAGCCATTACAAACCTAACTATGGCTACACCTTC.

This clonotype showed up many times. V gene TRBV24-1 combines with J gene TRBJ2-7; D is unclear. This CDR3 region has 13 residues. The germline V gene has CDR1 KGHDR and CDR2 SFDVKD. The V end lost 4 bases, the J end lost 6 bases, and 12 bases lay between the germline ends. This CDR3 reads CATSDSYRPEQYF. DNA for the CDR3: TGTGCCACCAGTGACTCCTACCGTCCCGAGCAGTACTTC.

The CDR3 DNA follows: TGCAGTGTCAGAGGGACAGACCTATATGGCTACACCTTC. Its protein is CSVRGTDLYGYTF. The chain employs TRBV20-1 and TRBJ1-2, with 7 bases aligning to TRBD1. This CDR3 region has 13 residues. Looked up from germline, CDR1 is DFQATT and CDR2 is SNEGSKA (reference sequence). V was clipped by 7 bases and J by 5 bases; unmatched bases: 10.

This clonotype was observed many times. This chain links TRBV6-2 or TRBV6-3 with TRBJ2-5, with TRBD1 as a possible D gene (6 bases). The CDR3 has 13 residues. Deletions cut 4 bases from V and 4 bases from J, with 10 bases between. Germline V lookup: CDR1 MNHEY, CDR2 SVGEGT. CDR3 protein: CASSSGHLETQYF. DNA for the CDR3: TGTGCCAGCAGTTCGGGACACCTAGAGACCCAGTACTTC.

The table lists this clonotype with many counts. The CDR3 is CASSGQGSSYEQYF. CDR3 DNA: TGTGCCAGCTCGGGACAGGGCAGCTCCTACGAGCAGTACTTC. The rearrangement links TRBV2 to TRBJ2-7; 9 bases line up with TRBD1. The V segment lost 8 bases and the J segment 0 bases; nucleotides outside the gene matches: 5. CDR1 is SNHLY and CDR2 is FYNNEI in the germline V gene. The CDR3 extends over 14 amino acids.

The rearrangement uses TRBV28 and TRBJ2-5; TRBD2 might be the D (5 bases). Germline CDR1 reads MDHEN; CDR2 reads SYDVKM. Trimming pared 3 bases from V and 7 bases from J, leaving 18 bases between. The CDR3 runs 15 residues. The CDR3 nucleotides read TGTGCCAGCAGTTTTCAACTAGGAGGAGTACGGACCCAGTACTTC. Amino acids: CASSFQLGGVRTQYF.

Turning to this clonotype: One end of the junction varies from germline; a read error may be responsible. In DNA, the CDR3 is TGTGTCAGCAGCCCGGGACAGTTCACCGGGGAGCTGTTTTTT. This gives the protein CVSSPGQFTGELFF. The chain combines TRBV11-2 with TRBJ2-2, with TRBD1 matching over 7 bases. The CDR3 runs 14 residues. Per germline, CDR1 SGHAT and CDR2 FQNNGV.

This clonotype was picked up many times. V gene TRBV5-1 combines with J gene TRBJ2-6, with 12 bases aligning to TRBD1. This CDR3 is 17 amino acids long. Germline V lookup: CDR1 SGHRS, CDR2 YFSETQ. V was pared by 6 bases and J by 2 bases, with 6 bases of the junction left unmatched. This CDR3 reads CASTGGQGAPGANVLTF. The CDR3 DNA reads as TGCGCCAGCACCGGGGGACAGGGGGCGCCTGGGGCCAACGTCCTGACTTTC. Full variable domain (missing parts from reference TRBV5-1 and TRBJ2-6): KAGVTQTPRYLIKTRGQQVTLSCSPISGHRSVSWYQQTPGQGLQFLFEYFSETQRNKGNFPGRFSGRQFSNSRSEMNVSTLELGDSALYLCASTGGQGAPGANVLTFGAGSRLTVL.

The V and J genes are TRBV6-1 and TRBJ1-2; TRBD1 matches at 7 bases. V lost 8 bases and J lost 2; bases outside the gene matches: 11. This CDR3 spans 15 amino acids. Germline values: CDR1 MNHNS, CDR2 SASEGT. Here the CDR3 reads CASGQPDRANYGYTF. CDR3 DNA sequence: TGTGCCAGCGGCCAACCCGACAGGGCGAACTATGGCTACACCTTC.

V is TRBV28 and J is TRBJ2-7; D unclear. The V gene's germline CDR1 is MDHEN and CDR2 SYDVKM. With 3 bases removed from V and 3 bases from J, the gap between germline ends came to 12 bases. CDR3 length equals 14 residues. CDR3 coding DNA: TGTGCCAGCAGTTTCGTAGGCGGTGTCTACGAGCAGTACTTC. It yields the protein CASSFVGGVYEQYF.

The chain carries TRBV12-5 and TRBJ1-1; D uncertain. CDR3 length: 12 amino acids. CDR1 LGHNT and CDR2 FRNRAP come from the germline V gene. V lost 4 bases and J 9 bases, leaving 12 bases between the germline ends. The CDR3 here is CASGSRDTKAFF. CDR3 DNA: TGTGCTAGTGGTTCCCGCGATACGAAAGCTTTCTTT.

This clonotype showed up many times. The chain employs TRBV12-3 or TRBV12-4 and TRBJ1-6, with a possible D match to TRBD1 (6 bases). Trimming took 6 bases from V and 16 from J, leaving 16 bases between them. This CDR3 contains 12 residues. CDR3: CASSRPTGTLHF. CDR3 nucleotide sequence: TGTGCCAGCAGCCGCCCCACAGGGACTCTCCACTTT.

This clonotype was found many times. The V and J genes are TRBV12-3 or TRBV12-4 and TRBJ2-7, with TRBD1 matching over 11 bases. The CDR3 is 14 residues long. The trim removed 4 bases at V and 3 bases at J, leaving 2 bases unmatched. CDR3 sequence (DNA): TGTGCCAGCAGTTGGGGACAGGGGGGCTACGAGCAGTACTTC. It yields the protein CASSWGQGGYEQYF.

This clonotype was detected many times. The chain joins TRBV12-3 or TRBV12-4 to TRBJ1-5; D unresolved. V was cut by 5 bases and J by 3 bases, with 8 bases left in between. The CDR3 sequence is 13 residues long. CDR3 protein: CASSPPDNQPQHF. For the CDR3, the DNA is TGTGCCAGCAGTCCGCCGGACAATCAGCCCCAGCATTTT.

The chain uses TRBV6-1 and TRBJ1-1; D is ambiguous. CDR3 length: 13 residues. V gave up 6 bases and J gave up 1 base, with 9 bases separating them. Germline CDR1 and CDR2: MNHNS and SASEGT. CDR3 DNA sequence: TGTGCCAGCAGATTCGTACCGAACACTGAAGCTTTCTTT. Protein: CASRFVPNTEAFF.

V gene TRBV19 combines with J gene TRBJ1-1, with 9 bases that match TRBD1. The V and J ends lost 7 bases and 6 bases, in that order; junction bases with no gene match: 12. The CDR3 contains 15 residues. Germline CDR1 and CDR2: LNHDA and SQIVND (reference sequence). As DNA, the CDR3 is TGTGCCAGTACCCAGGGACAGGGAGGAATACCTGAAGCTTTCTTT. Protein: CASTQGQGGIPEAFF. The full variable domain, its missing parts supplied by reference TRBV19 and TRBJ1-1, is DGGITQSPKYLFRKEGQNVTLSCEQNLNHDAMYWYRQDPGQGLRLIYYSQIVNDFQKGDIAEGYSVSREKKESFPLTVTSAQKNPTAFYLCASTQGQGGIPEAFFGQGTRLTVV.

This clonotype was observed at least ten times. V usage is TRBV12-3 or TRBV12-4 and J usage is TRBJ2-2, with 7 bases fitting TRBD1. The CDR3 covers 18 residues. V was clipped by 6 bases and J by 6 bases; unmatched bases: 19. Here the CDR3 reads CASSLAPGTGEMAGELFF. As DNA, the CDR3 is TGTGCCAGCAGCTTGGCCCCTGGAACAGGGGAAATGGCCGGGGAGCTGTTTTTT.

The table lists this clonotype with many counts. The chain joins TRBV6-5 to TRBJ2-2; D is undetermined. Per germline, CDR1 MNHEY and CDR2 SVGAGI. This CDR3 contains 13 residues. Trimming took 2 bases from V and 4 from J, leaving 5 bases between them. The CDR3 spells CASSYMATGELFF. The CDR3 DNA sequence: TGTGCCAGCAGTTACATGGCCACCGGGGAGCTGTTTTTT.

Many counts were recorded for this clonotype. The chain couples TRBV12-3 or TRBV12-4 to TRBJ2-4; TRBD2 matches at 8 bases. The CDR3 consists of 14 residues. The V segment lost 7 bases and the J segment 12 bases; nucleotides outside the gene matches: 14. The CDR3 sequence: CASTTLRSGTNQYF. In DNA, the CDR3 is TGTGCCAGCACCACCCTCCGTAGCGGGACAAATCAGTACTTC.

V usage is TRBV12-3 or TRBV12-4 and J usage is TRBJ2-2; 7 bases align to TRBD2. This CDR3 has 16 residues. Trimming took 3 bases from V and 1 from J; bases not matched to a gene: 5. The CDR3 is CASSFGRGRNTGELFF. For the CDR3, the DNA is TGTGCCAGCAGTTTTGGGAGGGGTCGGAACACCGGGGAGCTGTTTTTT.

This clonotype was seen a handful of times. The chain recombines TRBV6-1 with TRBJ1-2; 9 positions match TRBD1. Per germline, CDR1 MNHNS and CDR2 SASEGT. CDR3 length equals 14 residues. The CDR3 coding sequence is TGTGCTACGAGCAGGGACAGGGTTAACTATGGCTACACCTTC. This encodes CATSRDRVNYGYTF.

The table lists this clonotype with many counts. Since no conserved phenylalanine or tryptophan closes the CDR3, a read error is the likely cause. The chain joins TRBV28 to TRBJ2-7, with 8 bases fitting TRBD1. The CDR3 covers 15 residues. CDR1 is MDHEN and CDR2 is SYDVKM in the germline V gene. The J segment lost 5 bases and the V segment lost 2 bases, leaving 8 bases of the junction unmatched. CDR3 protein: CASSLRAHRGNEQYL. DNA of the CDR3: TGTGCCAGCAGTTTAAGGGCCCACAGGGGGAACGAGCAGTACCTC.

This clonotype was counted ten times or more. The V call is TRBV9, the J call TRBJ2-2; 7 nucleotides match TRBD2. The CDR3 extends over 13 amino acids. The germline V gene encodes CDR1 SGDLS and CDR2 YYNGEE. J was trimmed by 8 bases and V by 3 bases; bases with no gene match: 4. CDR3 sequence: CASSETGGGELFF. CDR3 bases: TGTGCCAGCAGCGAGACGGGAGGTGGGGAGCTGTTTTTT.